This TCR beta chain was profiled in a study of shared clonotypes between healthy human individuals. The protocol was immunoSEQ multiplex PCR, while the TCRdb copy is restricted to in-frame clones and leaves out a portion. The profile shows about 380,000 clones, just over 95% of them singletons. Donors had no recently reported acute infections or vaccinations and were HIV-negative. With 2 bases removed from V and 5 bases from J, the gap between germline ends came to 10 bases. Per germline, CDR1 SGHNT and CDR2 YYREEE (reference sequence). The CDR3 has 13 amino acids. The V gene is TRBV5-4, the J gene TRBJ2-5; perhaps TRBD1 as D (6 bases). The sequence came from a man younger than 40 in good health. The specimen was memory CD8+ T cells sorted from blood. Subset noted: CD45RO+ cells pooled with CCR7-negative TemRA cells. DNA of the CDR3: TGTGCCAGCAGCTTAAAAAGGGGGGAGACCCAGTACTTC. Its protein product is CASSLKRGETQYF.